One sample yielded the 12 T cell receptor beta chains listed below, sequenced in a study of blood T cells in healthy people across ages. A second PCR of 7 to 11 cycles used a sample-barcoded 5' primer and a J-beta primer mix. Using its own MiXCR run on the 5' RACE reads, TCRdb lists one record per CDR3 protein. The table shows some 700,000 distinct CDR3 sequences, with 22% occurring only once. The sample was blood. These receptors were collected from a man aged 65 to 85 in good health.

The genes are TRBV18 and TRBJ2-7, with TRBD1 as a possible D gene (6 bases). In germline, CDR1 is KGHSH, CDR2 LQKENI. The CDR3 length is 15 residues. V dropped 6 bases and J dropped 0 bases, with 15 bases sitting between them. The CDR3 region is CASSLVGTRSYEQYF. CDR3 DNA sequence: TGTGCCAGCTCCTTGGTTGGGACACGCTCCTACGAGCAGTACTTC.

This clonotype was observed a single time. A read error may produce the germline difference seen at one junction end. The rearrangement links TRBV12-3 or TRBV12-4 to TRBJ2-1; no clear D gene. The CDR3 runs to 15 residues. The DNA of the CDR3 is TGTGCCAGCAGTTTTCAGACCCCAAGGTACAATGACCAGTTCTTC. Translation gives CASSFQTPRYNDQFF.

CDR3 residues: CASSPLLTGVGNTIYF. The CDR3 bases are TGTGCCAGCAGTCCCCTCCTAACAGGGGTTGGAAACACCATATATTTT. The J gene is TRBJ1-3, the V gene TRBV28, with 7 positions matching TRBD1. Trimming took 5 bases from V and 3 from J; bases not matched to a gene: 10. Germline CDR1 is MDHEN and CDR2 is SYDVKM. This CDR3 has 16 residues.

The chain employs TRBV7-3 and TRBJ2-3; a possible D gene is TRBD2 (6 bases). The CDR3 has 13 amino acids. The V end lost 6 bases, the J end lost 5 bases, and 12 bases lay between the germline ends. In germline, CDR1 is SGHTA, CDR2 FQGTGA. CDR3 nucleotide sequence: TGTGCCAGCAGGGATTCCGGGGGAGATACGCAGTATTTT. It translates to CASRDSGGDTQYF.

The table lists this clonotype with a few counts. The chain couples TRBV18 to TRBJ1-6, with no clear D. Trimming took 6 bases from V and 5 from J, leaving 11 bases between them. Germline V lookup: CDR1 KGHSH, CDR2 LQKENI. The CDR3 totals 14 residues. The CDR3 nucleotides are TGTGCCAGCTCCCCATCGGTCGATAATTCACCCCTCCACTTT. The encoded protein is CASSPSVDNSPLHF.

This clonotype was counted only a few times. The J gene is TRBJ2-5, the V gene TRBV20-1, with TRBD2 matching over 8 bases. The J call is doubtful: the DNA matches TRBJ2-1 better. CDR3 length equals 14 residues. Germline CDR1 is DFQATT and CDR2 is SNEGSKA (reference sequence). The CDR3 bases are TGCAGTGCTAGAGTAACTAGCGGCTTGAATGAGCAGTTCTTC. Residues: CSARVTSGLNEQFF.

This clonotype appeared a few times. The chain couples TRBV29-1 to TRBJ1-1, with D perhaps TRBD1 (5 bases). This CDR3 is 11 amino acids long. V dropped 7 bases and J dropped 11 bases, with 17 bases sitting between them. Per germline, CDR1 SQVTM and CDR2 ANQGSEA. CDR3 in amino acids: CSGGPKSSAFF. The CDR3 DNA reads as TGCAGCGGGGGACCAAAGTCTAGCGCTTTCTTT.

V is TRBV4-3 and J is TRBJ2-3; D is unclear. The CDR3 runs to 15 residues. Germline V CDR1 and CDR2: LGHNA, YSLEER. Trimming cost V 2 bases and J 3 bases, with 12 bases left between them. This chain's CDR3 is CASSQTRLDTDTQYF. CDR3 nucleotide sequence: TGCGCCAGCAGCCAAACAAGGCTAGATACAGATACGCAGTATTTT.

The chain couples TRBV12-3 or TRBV12-4 to TRBJ2-5; D unresolved. Trimming left V 6 bases short and J 5 bases short, with 10 bases between. CDR3 length: 12 residues. CDR3 loop: CASRPYGETQYF. The CDR3 DNA reads as TGTGCCAGCAGACCGTACGGCGAGACCCAGTACTTC.

The V gene is TRBV12-5, the J gene TRBJ1-2; TRBD1 agrees at 8 bases. The CDR3 contains 16 residues. The J segment lost 5 bases and the V segment lost 1 base, leaving 9 bases of the junction unmatched. Per the germline V gene, CDR1 is LGHNT and CDR2 is FRNRAP. CDR3 DNA sequence: TGTGCTAGTGGTTTGGCCGGGACAGGAGTACCTTATGGCTACACCTTC. This codes for CASGLAGTGVPYGYTF.

The sample holds a few counts of this clonotype. The rearrangement links TRBV6-5 to TRBJ1-4; D gene uncertain. Trimming removed 6 bases at V and 7 bases at J, with 15 bases between. Germline CDR1 reads MNHEY; CDR2 reads SVGAGI. The CDR3 is made up of 14 amino acids. CDR3: CASRLGPLREKLFF. The CDR3 DNA reads TGTGCCAGCAGACTCGGACCCCTCCGTGAAAAACTGTTTTTT.

This clonotype was counted between two and nine times. The chain has TRBV5-1 and TRBJ2-5; 7 nucleotides agree with TRBD1. The CDR3 is 14 residues long. The V segment lost 3 bases and the J segment 1 base; nucleotides outside the gene matches: 3. Germline assignment: CDR1 SGHRS and CDR2 YFSETQ. The CDR3 nucleotides read TGCGCCAGCAGCTGGGGACAGCCCCAAGAGACCCAGTACTTC. Translated: CASSWGQPQETQYF.